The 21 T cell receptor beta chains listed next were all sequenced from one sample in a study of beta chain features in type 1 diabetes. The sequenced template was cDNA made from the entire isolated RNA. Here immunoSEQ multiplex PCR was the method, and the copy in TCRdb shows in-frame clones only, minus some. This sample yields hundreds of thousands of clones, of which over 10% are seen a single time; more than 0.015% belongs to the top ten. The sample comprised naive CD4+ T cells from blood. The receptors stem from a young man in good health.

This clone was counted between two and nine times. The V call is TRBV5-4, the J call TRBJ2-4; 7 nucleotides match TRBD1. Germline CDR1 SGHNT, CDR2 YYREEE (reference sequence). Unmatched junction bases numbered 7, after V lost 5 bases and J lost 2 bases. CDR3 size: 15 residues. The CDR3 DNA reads TGTGCCAGCAGTATAGGGGGCATATCCAAAAACATTCAGTACTTC. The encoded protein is CASSIGGISKNIQYF.

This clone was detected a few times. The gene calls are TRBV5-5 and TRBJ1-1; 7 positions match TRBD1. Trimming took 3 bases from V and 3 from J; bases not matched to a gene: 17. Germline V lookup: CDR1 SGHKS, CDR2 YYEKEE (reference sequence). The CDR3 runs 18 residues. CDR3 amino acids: CASSSEFRQGRRDTEAFF. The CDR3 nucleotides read TGTGCCAGCAGCTCCGAATTCCGACAGGGCAGGCGGGACACTGAAGCTTTCTTT.

CDR3 loop: CASSQIAGGLDEQYF. CDR3 nucleotides: TGTGCCAGCAGCCAGATAGCGGGAGGCTTGGACGAGCAGTACTTC. The gene calls are TRBV28 and TRBJ2-7; 10 bases align to TRBD2. J lost 5 bases, V lost 6 bases, and 10 bases had no gene match. The CDR3 extends over 15 amino acids. Germline CDR1 is MDHEN and CDR2 is SYDVKM.

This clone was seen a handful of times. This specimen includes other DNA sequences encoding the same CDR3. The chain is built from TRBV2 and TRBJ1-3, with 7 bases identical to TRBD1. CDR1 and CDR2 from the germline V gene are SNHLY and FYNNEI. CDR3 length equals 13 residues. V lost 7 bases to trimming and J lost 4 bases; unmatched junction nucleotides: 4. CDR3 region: CASTTGPGNTIYF. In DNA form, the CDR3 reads TGTGCCAGCACGACAGGGCCCGGAAACACCATATATTTT.

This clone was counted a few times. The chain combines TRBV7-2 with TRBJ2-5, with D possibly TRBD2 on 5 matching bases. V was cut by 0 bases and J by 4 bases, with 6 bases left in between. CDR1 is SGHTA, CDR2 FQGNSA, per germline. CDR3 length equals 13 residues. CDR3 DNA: TGTGCCAGCAGCTTAGCTCTAGCAGAGACCCAGTACTTC. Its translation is CASSLALAETQYF.

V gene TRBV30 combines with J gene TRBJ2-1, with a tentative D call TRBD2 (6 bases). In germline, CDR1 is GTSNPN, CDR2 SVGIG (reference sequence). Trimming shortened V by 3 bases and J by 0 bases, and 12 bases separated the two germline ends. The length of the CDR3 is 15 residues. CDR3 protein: CAWRPRGSSYNEQFF. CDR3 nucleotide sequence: TGTGCCTGGAGACCCCGGGGGAGCTCCTACAATGAGCAGTTCTTC.

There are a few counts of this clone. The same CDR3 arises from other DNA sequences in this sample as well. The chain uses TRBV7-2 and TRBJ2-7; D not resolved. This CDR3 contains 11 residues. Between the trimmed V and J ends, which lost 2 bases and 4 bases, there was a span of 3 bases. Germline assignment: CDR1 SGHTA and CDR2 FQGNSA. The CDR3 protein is CASSLTYEQYF. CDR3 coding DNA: TGTGCCAGCAGCTTAACTTACGAGCAGTACTTC.

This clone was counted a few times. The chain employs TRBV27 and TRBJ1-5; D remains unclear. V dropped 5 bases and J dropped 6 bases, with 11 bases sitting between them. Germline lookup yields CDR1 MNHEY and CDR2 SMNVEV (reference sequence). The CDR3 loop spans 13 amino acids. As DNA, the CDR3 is TGTGCCAGCAGTAGATTCCCGGGTCAGCCCCAGCATTTT. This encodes CASSRFPGQPQHF.

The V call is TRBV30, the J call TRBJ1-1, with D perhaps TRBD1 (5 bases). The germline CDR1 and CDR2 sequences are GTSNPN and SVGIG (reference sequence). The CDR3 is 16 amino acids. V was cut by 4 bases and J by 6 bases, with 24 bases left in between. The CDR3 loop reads CAWKGRAYVNIAEAFF. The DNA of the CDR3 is TGTGCCTGGAAGGGCAGGGCCTATGTTAATATTGCTGAAGCTTTCTTT.

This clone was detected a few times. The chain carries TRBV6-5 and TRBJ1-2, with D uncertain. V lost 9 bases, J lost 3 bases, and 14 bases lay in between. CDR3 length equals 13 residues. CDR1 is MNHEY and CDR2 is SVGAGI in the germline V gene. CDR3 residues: CASRELNHYGYTF. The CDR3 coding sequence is TGTGCCAGTCGCGAATTAAATCACTATGGCTACACCTTC.

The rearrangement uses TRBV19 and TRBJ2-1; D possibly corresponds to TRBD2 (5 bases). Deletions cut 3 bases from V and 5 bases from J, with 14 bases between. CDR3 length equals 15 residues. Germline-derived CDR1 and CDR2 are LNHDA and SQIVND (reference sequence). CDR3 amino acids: CASSIRPPGDNEQFF. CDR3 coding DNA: TGTGCCAGTAGTATCCGGCCCCCCGGGGACAATGAGCAGTTCTTC.

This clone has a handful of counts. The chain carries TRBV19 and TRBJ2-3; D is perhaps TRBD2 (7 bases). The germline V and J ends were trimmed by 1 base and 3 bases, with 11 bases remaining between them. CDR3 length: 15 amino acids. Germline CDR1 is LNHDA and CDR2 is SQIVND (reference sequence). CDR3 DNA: TGTGCCAGTAGTATAGGGGGGGGCCGGACAGATACGCAGTATTTT. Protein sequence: CASSIGGGRTDTQYF.

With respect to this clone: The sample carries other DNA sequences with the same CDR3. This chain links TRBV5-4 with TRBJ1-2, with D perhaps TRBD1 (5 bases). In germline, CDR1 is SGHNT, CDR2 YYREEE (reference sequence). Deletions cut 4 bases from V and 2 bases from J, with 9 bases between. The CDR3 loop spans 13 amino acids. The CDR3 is CASSPDSNYGYTF. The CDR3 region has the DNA TGTGCCAGCAGCCCTGACAGCAACTATGGCTACACCTTC. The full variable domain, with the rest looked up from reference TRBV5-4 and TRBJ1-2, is ETGVTQSPTHLIKTRGQQVTLRCSSQSGHNTVSWYQQALGQGPQFIFQYYREEENGRGNFPPRFSGLQFPNYSSELNVNALELDDSALYLCASSPDSNYGYTFGSGTRLTVV.

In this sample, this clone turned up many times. CDR3 in amino acids: CAWSGSTSYGYTF. The CDR3 nucleotides are TGTGCCTGGAGTGGATCAACGAGCTATGGCTACACCTTC. V usage is TRBV30 and J usage is TRBJ1-2; no clear D gene. V was pared by 1 base and J by 4 bases, with 10 bases between. Germline CDR1 reads GTSNPN; CDR2 reads SVGIG (reference sequence). The CDR3 is 13 residues long.

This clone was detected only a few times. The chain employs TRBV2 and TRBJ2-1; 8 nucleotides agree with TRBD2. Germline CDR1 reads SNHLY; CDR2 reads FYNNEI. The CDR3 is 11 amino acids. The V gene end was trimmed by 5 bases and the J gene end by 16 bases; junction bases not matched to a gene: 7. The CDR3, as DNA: TGTGCCAGCAGTCGAGCGGGGGTGGGTTTCTTC. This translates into CASSRAGVGFF.

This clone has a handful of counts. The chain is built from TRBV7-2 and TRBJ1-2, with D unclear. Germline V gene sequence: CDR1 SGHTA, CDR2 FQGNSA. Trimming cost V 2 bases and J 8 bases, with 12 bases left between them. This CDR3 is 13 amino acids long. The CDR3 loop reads CASSLRGLGGYTF. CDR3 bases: TGTGCCAGCAGCTTACGGGGTTTGGGCGGCTACACCTTC.

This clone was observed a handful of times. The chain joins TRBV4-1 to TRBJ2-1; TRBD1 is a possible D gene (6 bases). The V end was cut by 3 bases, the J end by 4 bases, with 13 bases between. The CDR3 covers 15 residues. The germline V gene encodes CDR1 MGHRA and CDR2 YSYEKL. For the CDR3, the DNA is TGCGCCAGCAGCCAGGGGCAGGGGACGTACAATGAGCAGTTCTTC. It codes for CASSQGQGTYNEQFF.

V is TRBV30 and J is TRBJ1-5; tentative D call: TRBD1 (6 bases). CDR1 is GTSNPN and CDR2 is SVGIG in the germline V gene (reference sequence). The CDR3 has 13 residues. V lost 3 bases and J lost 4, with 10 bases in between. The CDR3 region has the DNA TGTGCCTGGAGCCACAGGGAAAATCAGCCCCAGCATTTT. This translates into CAWSHRENQPQHF. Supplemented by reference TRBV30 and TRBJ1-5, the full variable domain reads SQTIHQWPATLVQPVGSPLSLECTVEGTSNPNLYWYRQAAGRGLQLLFYSVGIGQISSEVPQNLSASRPQDRQFILSSKKLLLSDSGFYLCAWSHRENQPQHFGDGTRLSIL.

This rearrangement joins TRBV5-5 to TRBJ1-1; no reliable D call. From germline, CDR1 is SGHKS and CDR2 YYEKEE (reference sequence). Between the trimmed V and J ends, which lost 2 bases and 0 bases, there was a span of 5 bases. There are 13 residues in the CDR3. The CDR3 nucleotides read TGTGCCAGCAGCTTATTTATGAACACTGAAGCTTTCTTT. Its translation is CASSLFMNTEAFF.

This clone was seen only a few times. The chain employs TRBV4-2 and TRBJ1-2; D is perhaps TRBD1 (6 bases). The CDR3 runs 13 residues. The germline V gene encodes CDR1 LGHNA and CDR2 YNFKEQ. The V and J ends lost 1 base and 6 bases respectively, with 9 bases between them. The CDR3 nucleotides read TGTGCCAGCAGCCAAGCACAGGGTAATGGCTACACCTTC. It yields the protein CASSQAQGNGYTF.

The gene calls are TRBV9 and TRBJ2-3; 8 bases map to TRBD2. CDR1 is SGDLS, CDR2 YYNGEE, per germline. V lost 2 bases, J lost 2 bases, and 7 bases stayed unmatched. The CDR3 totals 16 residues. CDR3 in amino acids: CASSVDAGGATDTQYF. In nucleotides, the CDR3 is TGTGCCAGCAGCGTTGACGCGGGGGGCGCCACAGATACGCAGTATTTT.